This T cell receptor beta chain was recorded in a study of regulatory T cells in long-lasting Graves disease (dated by TCRdb to the early 2020s). With regard to the full study: Patients with newly diagnosed Graves' disease had been on antithyroid drugs for under 3 months. This study used TCR sequencing and RNA sequencing of peripheral blood to compare persistent Graves' disease patients against newly diagnosed Graves' disease patients. The study took place in China and was registered as a clinical trial. A total of roughly 33 samples underwent TCR sequencing: 13 from persistent and about 20 from newly diagnosed Graves' disease patients. The paper's findings and limits, for the study overall: Peripheral blood alone was examined, since thyroid tissue, which constituted the primary lesion, could not be accessed. Compared with newly diagnosed patients, patients with persistent Graves' disease had lower TCR Shannon entropy and fewer highly expanded clones, which suggests clonal expansion. A larger number of public clonotypes was shared among persistent patients (fewer than 3,000) than among newly diagnosed patients (around 970). Only the TCR beta chain was sequenced and analyzed. TRBV28, TRBJ1-2 and TRBJ2-5 were preferentially used in persistent disease, while TRBV20-1 and TRBJ2-1 were favored in newly diagnosed disease. As a limitation, the authors acknowledged that the small sample size may reduce accuracy.

The library came from multiplex PCR. The sequencer was an Illumina HiSeq 4000. TCR beta libraries were built with iRepertoire HTBI primers and Arm-PCR amplification of CDR3 regions. Before sequencing, the PCR products underwent gel purification. The authors' pipeline ran thus. Across samples, 60 to 80 TRBV and roughly 15 TRBJ segments were identified and used for gene usage analysis of CDR3 amino acid clonotypes. COPE and FqMerger were used to merge the filtered high-quality paired reads into contigs. BLAST was used to align contigs to IMGT TRBV, TRBD and TRBJ reference genes, and CDR3 was defined according to IMGT. Any clonotype with a frequency above 0.1% was counted as a highly expanded clone. Repertoire diversity was measured by Shannon entropy, and V-J evenness by the Gini coefficient. Public clonotypes were defined as clonotypes shared by more than one individual. The raw public reads went through TCRdb reprocessing: fastp at Q25, MiXCR clone calling, in-frame beta chains kept. Under each unique CDR3 protein, matching rows form one entry showing the most common genes and DNA. The V and J calls were not made by the authors but by TCRdb's processing. Across this sample there are some 400,000 distinct CDR3 sequences, with about 15% seen only once. The ten largest clonotypes hold around 15% of the sample.

Ten or more counts support this clonotype. Its antigen is not yet known. Base qualities are not provided; no much larger clone lies one nucleotide away. The cysteine opens and the phenylalanine closes a CDR3 of 19 amino acids. The entry retains the CDR3 DNA only, 57 bases that are in frame from base 1. Trimming at the junction amounts to 3 bases on V and 1 base on J, and the germline ends lie 24 bases apart. The germline V gene encodes CDR1 SGHKS and CDR2 YYEKEE (reference sequence). In light of the paper, this sample's time point label describes: newly diagnosed GD, antithyroid drugs for less than 3 months. RNA was extracted from PBMCs in TRIzol for both TCR sequencing and RNA sequencing. Graves' disease was diagnosed according to American Thyroid Association guidelines. The patients came from an endocrinology department in Xi'an, China. Each patient gave approximately 8.8 milliliters of peripheral blood, collected in an EDTA anticoagulant tube. Ficoll Paque Plus density gradient separation was used to isolate PBMCs, and no additional T cell sorting was done. RNA quality was checked with an Agilent 2100 Bioanalyzer and agarose gel, and concentration with a NanoDrop 2000.

The same data also contributed to another study, on T cells in Graves' hyperthyroidism and ophthalmopathy. The second study's paper adds: Graves' hyperthyroidism was defined as stable when no progression to ophthalmopathy occurred over 18 months of follow-up. Hyperthyroidism patients were newly diagnosed, with disease duration under 2 months, and aged 18 to 65 years. Exclusion was applied to patients with uncontrolled infections, other autoimmune diseases, pregnancy or lactation. Diagnoses were based on clinical symptoms, serum thyroxine and TRAb, thyroid ultrasound and orbital computed tomography. For the first round of RT-PCR on the TCR CDR3, the HTBI primer set was used together with the Qiagen OneStep RT-PCR kit. Blood samples also contained most of the expanded thyroid clonotypes (frequency above 0.001), which suggests that blood repertoires may reflect thyroid immune responses. A 13 V-J signature model separated ophthalmopathy from stable hyperthyroidism, with 87.88% sensitivity and 81% to 83% specificity in cross-validation and 80%/75% in testing. In validation, the model predicted progression to ophthalmopathy with roughly 70% sensitivity and approximately 78% specificity, a median of around six months before onset. To identify TCR V-J signatures that set the groups apart, the researchers used a discovery cohort of more than 95 patients, made up of 40 to 45 with Graves' ophthalmopathy and 55 to 65 with stable Graves' hyperthyroidism. Prospective prediction of ophthalmopathy was tested in an independent validation cohort of approximately 19 hyperthyroidism patients and 15 to 17 patients who later progressed to ophthalmopathy. For training and testing, the 80 to 100 patients in the discovery cohort were randomly divided in a 7:3 ratio. Thyroid tissue and blood T-cell repertoires from several Graves' hyperthyroidism patients were also compared in the study. Once sampling was done, hyperthyroidism patients were given methimazole at a starting dose of 30 mg daily, whereas ophthalmopathy patients were given high-dose intravenous methylprednisolone. Libraries were constructed in a second round of multiplex PCR, after which size selection and purification were performed. Sequencing of the libraries was done on an Illumina HiSeq2000 using paired-end 100 bp reads. SOAPnuke was used to process the raw data, with reads discarded if the reads contained adapters or uncalled bases, had a mean Phred below 15, or lacked an exact constant-primer or identifier match. COPE v1.2.5 was used to merge high-quality paired reads, and clonotypes were defined as unique nucleotide sequences. Clonotypes were aligned to IMGT TRBV, TRBD and TRBJ reference segments using MiTCR v1.1. Analysis was restricted to V-J combinations with a frequency above 0.0001, which covered roughly 99% of repertoires. The TCS score was defined as F50 (clonal expansion) divided by E x V (chaos), with BLOSUM62-based TCRdist calculated between CDR3 peptides within each V-J. Welch's t-statistics and random forest reduced approximately 520 V-J features to 13, which were used in a naive Bayes classifier (R e1071). No statistical method was used to set the sample size in advance, and investigators knew the group allocation. TCR Vbeta CDR3 sequencing of some 140 peripheral blood samples (roughly 43 ophthalmopathy, roughly 74 hyperthyroidism and around 17 progressor patients) is reported in the paper.

The TCR sequence derives from a woman in her twenties or thirties with Graves disease. Donor details come from another sample of the same person, matched by shared clones. The rearrangement combines TRBV5-5 with TRBJ2-3, with the D gene too uncertain to name. The sequencing here drew on peripheral blood mononuclear cells (PBMCs), taken at new diagnosis, from a patient treated with antithyroid drugs. Read as DNA, the sequence is TGTGCCAGCAGCTCCACTGGTGGGCTAGTGAGGAATCGCACAGATACGCAGTATTTT. Its translation reads: CASSSTGGLVRNRTDTQYF. Full variable domain (CDR3 extended with the reference TRBV5-5 and TRBJ2-3 proteins): DAGVTQSPTHLIKTRGQQVTLRCSPISGHKSVSWYQQVLGQGPQFIFQYYEKEERGRGNFPDRFSARQFPNYSSELNVNALLLGDSALYLCASSSTGGLVRNRTDTQYFGPGTRLTVL.